A selection of T cell receptor beta chains follows, all from one sample in a study of control samples from healthy donors and cancer patients. Some clones are missing from TCRdb's copy, which holds only in-frame ones; the method was immunoSEQ multiplex PCR. The sample holds 75,000 to 100,000 clones; around 80% are singletons and the top ten take 2% to 2.5%. Material: blood. The receptors here all came from a man aged 55 to 69 in good health. The CDR3 runs from the conserved cysteine through the conserved F or W. D genes are given only for firm matches. Not all rows give a size; the values are once, few, many and, for expanded clones, a class.

d_gene,abundance,j_gene,v_gene,CDR3aa
TRBD1,-,TRBJ2-1,TRBV13,CASSLEGQADNEQFF
TRBD1,few,TRBJ1-5,TRBV19,CASSPGTVWQPQHF
-,-,TRBJ1-2,TRBV7-9,CASSLEVTRGAGYTF
TRBD2,-,TRBJ2-5,TRBV20-1,CSASDLGRGYQETQYF
-,few,TRBJ2-1,TRBV5-6,CASSRLQLDYNEQFF
-,-,TRBJ2-5,TRBV6-4,CASSPETKETQYF
TRBD1,-,TRBJ1-4,TRBV4-1,CASSTGELNEKLFF
TRBD2,-,TRBJ2-7,TRBV29-1,CSVKGLAGVEQYF
-,-,TRBJ2-7,TRBV7-9,CASSSPFGGSYEQYF
-,-,TRBJ2-7,TRBV2,CASSVTGTSYEQYF
TRBD1,-,TRBJ1-6,TRBV18,CASSTLDRGSSPLHF
-,-,TRBJ2-3,TRBV24-1,CATAGDATDTQYF
TRBD1,-,TRBJ1-1,TRBV28,CASSSGQGSTEAFF
TRBD1,-,TRBJ2-3,TRBV15,CATSPTDRGFTDTQYF
-,-,TRBJ2-7,TRBV7-9,CASSLNAGYDYEQYF
TRBD1,-,TRBJ1-5,TRBV2,CASSDIDRGNNQPQHF
-,-,TRBJ1-6,TRBV2,CASRLINSPLHF
-,once,TRBJ2-1,TRBV27,CASKSERVIYNEQFF
-,-,TRBJ2-7,TRBV12-2,CASRLGLAGPYEQYF
-,-,TRBJ2-5,TRBV28,CASARPGGLLGQYF
-,-,TRBJ2-1,TRBV29-1,CSAPRGGLSYNEQFF
-,-,TRBJ2-7,TRBV29-1,CSVRDGLSYEQYF
-,once,TRBJ2-5,TRBV5-8,CASTQETQYF
TRBD1,-,TRBJ1-1,TRBV11-3,CASSTNRDRGLWNTEAFF
TRBD2,-,TRBJ2-3,TRBV10-3,CAISTSGRGSDTQYF
TRBD2,-,TRBJ2-7,TRBV11-2,CASSLVSASGGDYEQYF
-,-,TRBJ2-5,TRBV6-5,CASSKGRDGTQYF
-,-,TRBJ1-1,TRBV7-3,CASSPIPDTEAFF
TRBD2,-,TRBJ2-3,TRBV6-6,CASTIRGGTSRQYF
TRBD1,-,TRBJ1-1,TRBV7-9,CASSIIDRGTTEAFF
TRBD1,-,TRBJ1-6,TRBV11-2,CASSVLNRGIGSPLHF
-,once,TRBJ2-1,TRBV21-1,CASSTLAGATVDEQFF
TRBD2,-,TRBJ2-3,TRBV6-5,CASSWAGVSTDTQYF
-,-,TRBJ1-1,TRBV6-5,CASARRNTEAFF
-,-,TRBJ1-1,TRBV5-1,CASSLVLGHMNTEAFF
-,few,TRBJ1-5,TRBV6-5,CASSSGAGRNQPQHF
-,-,TRBJ2-7,TRBV28,CASSLTRQALSSYEQYF
TRBD1,once,TRBJ2-5,TRBV6-6,CASRPGGVQETQYF
TRBD1,-,TRBJ2-5,TRBV30,CAWSVQVGGTGGRETQYF
-,-,TRBJ1-5,TRBV18,CASSPQGNQPQHF
-,-,TRBJ1-4,TRBV19,CASSIDVLETNEKLFF
-,-,TRBJ2-7,TRBV20-1,CSARGGLEQYF
-,few,TRBJ2-3,TRBV2,CASIPWGLRTTDTQYF
-,once,TRBJ2-3,TRBV7-8,CASSLHPGTDTQYF
TRBD1,-,TRBJ1-1,TRBV10-3,CAISVKQGSTEAFF
-,-,TRBJ2-2,TRBV12-3/TRBV12-4,CASSRAGELFF
TRBD2,-,TRBJ2-1,TRBV13,CASSPRRTSFEQFF
-,-,TRBJ2-3,TRBV15,CATSRRIDTDTQYF
-,-,TRBJ2-2,TRBV28,CASGRLGTGELFF
-,-,TRBJ1-4,TRBV3-1/TRBV3-2,CASSQVGANEKLFF
-,-,TRBJ2-1,TRBV7-9,CASSLAVGASYNEQFF
-,-,TRBJ1-3,TRBV2,CASASQLSGNTIYF
-,-,TRBJ1-6,TRBV9,CASSVGGSNSPLHF